The 5 T cell receptor beta chains given below trace back to one sample, sequenced in a study of CD8+ T cells in alopecia areata. Treatment meaning: oral pan-JAK inhibitor, 5-10 mg twice daily. The authors extracted RNA and reverse transcribed it into cDNA as the sequencing template. Clones were sequenced by immunoSEQ multiplex PCR, and TCRdb holds only the in-frame ones, with some missing. The repertoire includes approximately 220,000 clones, roughly two fifths of them detected once, and around 0.48% sits in the top ten. The input for sequencing was CD4+ T cells sorted from blood, taken between weeks 30 and 35, from a patient treated with tofacitinib. All receptors derive from a human donor with alopecia areata.

V gene TRBV29-1 combines with J gene TRBJ2-2, with 9 bases matching TRBD1. Germline CDR1 and CDR2: SQVTM and ANQGSEA. V was pared by 7 bases and J by 4 bases, with 19 bases of the junction left unmatched. This CDR3 region has 18 residues. Here the CDR3 DNA reads TGCAGCGCTAAAAGGACAGGGGCATTCGGGAGTGCCACCGGGGAGCTGTTTTTT. Its translation: CSAKRTGAFGSATGELFF.

This clone has a handful of counts. The final CDR3 position lacks the conserved phenylalanine or tryptophan, pointing to a likely read error. This rearrangement joins TRBV29-1 to TRBJ2-3; 7 bases match TRBD2. Germline V gene sequence: CDR1 SQVTM, CDR2 ANQGSEA. The CDR3 has 13 residues. Trimming at V came to 7 bases and at J to 0 bases, leaving 4 bases not matched to a gene. The CDR3 region has the DNA TGCAGCGCCGGGGGGAGGAGCACAGATACGCAGTATCTT. Its protein is CSAGGRSTDTQYL.

V gene TRBV6-5 combines with J gene TRBJ1-5, with D uncertain. Per germline, CDR1 MNHEY and CDR2 SVGAGI. V was pared by 5 bases and J by 0 bases, with 5 bases between. The length of the CDR3 is 13 residues. Here the CDR3 DNA reads TGTGCCAGCAGTACTGGTAGCAATCAGCCCCAGCATTTT. Translating it yields CASSTGSNQPQHF.

This clone was detected once. The rearrangement joins TRBV29-1 to TRBJ2-7, with D perhaps matching TRBD1 (5 bases). Trimming cost V 4 bases and J 2 bases, with 12 bases left between them. The CDR3 has 13 amino acids. CDR1 is SQVTM and CDR2 is ANQGSEA in the germline V gene. CDR3 nucleotides: TGCAGCGTTGTTGGGGCAGTCACCTACGAGCAGTACTTC. Protein: CSVVGAVTYEQYF.

The chain has TRBV5-1 and TRBJ2-7, with a tentative D call TRBD1 (6 bases). Germline-derived CDR1 and CDR2 are SGHRS and YFSETQ. CDR3 size: 13 residues. V was clipped by 3 bases and J by 5 bases, with 12 bases between them. The CDR3 protein is CASSSSRGDEQYF. CDR3 DNA sequence: TGCGCCAGCAGCTCGAGCAGGGGAGACGAGCAGTACTTC.